One TCR beta chain is described in this entry. Its target is not known. Both TRBC1 and TRBC2 were covered by a beta constant-region primer of two equimolar oligonucleotides. Four rounds of PCR amplified the ligated cDNA using nested alpha and beta constant-region primers plus SP2. In TCRdb, the UMI-ligation and nested PCR reads were re-called with MiXCR into one record per CDR3 protein. Of some 110,000 distinct CDR3 sequences listed, around 35% are singletons. CDR3 size: 15 residues. Germline trimming cut 0 bases from V and 4 bases from J; bases unmatched to any gene: 1. Germline V lookup: CDR1 ENHRY, CDR2 SYGVKD. The sample originates from a study of naive and memory T cell subsets. Study-level findings and limits: Naive and memory repertoire findings lacked a ground truth for validation. In naive cells, over 95% of TCR sequences were seen only once.

This clonotype originated in a human donor in good health. The sequencing sample was made of central memory CD4+ T cells from blood. The chain couples TRBV10-3 to TRBJ2-5; 11 bases align to TRBD2. Here the CDR3 reads CAISESSGRAETQYF. DNA for the CDR3: TGTGCCATCAGTGAGTCTAGCGGGAGGGCAGAGACCCAGTACTTC.